The 24 T cell receptor beta chains below were found in one sample sequenced in a study of blood T cell repertoires in COVID-19. TCRdb's table, derived via immunoSEQ multiplex PCR, lists solely in-frame clones and lacks some. The table records 100,000 to 120,000 clones, roughly 80% of them present only once. The sample consisted of peripheral blood. The receptors were gathered from a woman older than 75 with acute or convalescent COVID-19.

CDR3 DNA: TGTGCTAGTGGGGGGACTAGCGGGTCCCAAGAGACCCAGTACTTC. Protein sequence: CASGGTSGSQETQYF. The chain carries TRBV12-5 and TRBJ2-5, with TRBD2 matching over 12 bases. The trim removed 6 bases at V and 1 base at J, leaving 3 bases unmatched. CDR3 length: 15 amino acids. CDR1 is LGHNT, CDR2 FRNRAP, per germline.

The chain carries TRBV21-1 and TRBJ2-7; TRBD1 is taken as the D call from the table, unchecked against the DNA. TRBV21-1 is designated a pseudogene. The CDR3 loop spans 12 amino acids. CDR3: CARLGAPYEQYV. DNA for the CDR3: TGTGCTAGACTGGGGGCGCCCTACGAGCAGTACGTC.

This chain joins TRBV5-5 and TRBJ2-5, with 7 bases aligning to TRBD1. The V segment lost 3 bases and the J segment 4 bases; nucleotides outside the gene matches: 3. The CDR3 length is 13 residues. CDR1 and CDR2 (germline): SGHKS, YYEKEE (reference sequence). Written as DNA, the CDR3 is TGTGCCAGCAGCTCGACAGGGCGAGAGACCCAGTACTTC. This translates into CASSSTGRETQYF.

V and J are TRBV5-1 and TRBJ2-2, with TRBD1 matching 7 bases. Germline-derived CDR1 and CDR2 are SGHRS and YFSETQ. This CDR3 is 15 amino acids long. With V trimmed by 2 bases and J by 4 bases, 5 bases remained unmatched. The CDR3 bases are TGCGCCAGCAGCTTCCAGACAGGGAGCACCGGGGAGCTGTTTTTT. It codes for CASSFQTGSTGELFF.

The chain recombines TRBV20-1 with TRBJ2-7, with D maybe TRBD2 (5 bases). The CDR3 extends over 11 amino acids. V shed 0 bases and J shed 7 bases, with 7 bases lying between them. Germline assignment: CDR1 DFQATT and CDR2 SNEGSKA (reference sequence). This chain's CDR3 is CSARDREEQYF. CDR3 coding DNA: TGCAGTGCTAGAGACCGGGAAGAGCAGTACTTC.

CDR3 nucleotide sequence: TGTGCCAGCAGCCAAGGGTGGGGGACAGGGGGCCCGAACACTGAAGCTTTCTTT. This codes for CASSQGWGTGGPNTEAFF. The V call is TRBV14, the J call TRBJ1-1; 12 nucleotides align to TRBD1. The J segment lost 1 base and the V segment lost 1 base, leaving 7 bases of the junction unmatched. CDR1 is SGHDN and CDR2 is FVKESK in the germline V gene. The CDR3 runs to 18 residues.

The rearrangement joins TRBV12-3 or TRBV12-4 to TRBJ1-5, with D possibly matching TRBD1 (6 bases). The CDR3 contains 13 residues. The V end lost 6 bases, the J end lost 4 bases, and 10 bases lay between the germline ends. The CDR3 bases are TGTGCCAGCAGAACGGACAGAAATCAGCCCCAGCATTTT. Protein sequence: CASRTDRNQPQHF.

This rearrangement joins TRBV4-2 to TRBJ1-4; 9 bases align to TRBD1. The V and J ends lost 1 base and 7 bases, in that order; junction bases with no gene match: 10. The CDR3 loop spans 17 amino acids. Germline CDR1 is LGHNA and CDR2 is YNFKEQ. This CDR3 is CASSQGQGEVRGEKLFF. The CDR3 coding sequence is TGTGCCAGCAGCCAAGGACAGGGGGAAGTCAGGGGTGAAAAACTGTTTTTT.

The chain combines TRBV30 with TRBJ2-7; D may be TRBD1 (6 bases). Deletions cut 0 bases from V and 12 bases from J, with 15 bases between. Germline V lookup: CDR1 GTSNPN, CDR2 SVGIG (reference sequence). The CDR3 loop spans 12 amino acids. In DNA, the CDR3 is TGTGCCTGGAGTGTGGGGCAGACAGGTTTGTACGTC. The encoded protein is CAWSVGQTGLYV.

This clone has just one count. The DNA of the CDR3 is TGTGCCAGCAGCTTGGGACAGGGCATAATCTATGGCTACACCTTC. Translated: CASSLGQGIIYGYTF. The V call is TRBV5-5, the J call TRBJ1-2, with TRBD1 matching 7 bases. This CDR3 has 15 amino acids. V lost 0 bases to trimming and J lost 4 bases; unmatched junction nucleotides: 6. CDR1 and CDR2 from the germline V gene are SGHKS and YYEKEE (reference sequence).

CDR3 coding DNA: TGCGCCAGCAGCTTGGCACAGGGGGTCAATGAGCAGTTCTTC. Translated, it gives CASSLAQGVNEQFF. V is TRBV5-1 and J is TRBJ2-1, with 8 bases lining up with TRBD1. V was pared by 0 bases and J by 6 bases, with 2 bases of the junction left unmatched. There are 14 residues in the CDR3. CDR1 and CDR2 (germline): SGHRS, YFSETQ.

This clone is a singleton in its sample. The gene calls are TRBV5-6 and TRBJ2-2; 9 positions agree with TRBD2. Germline CDR1 reads SGHDT; CDR2 reads YYEEEE. V lost 1 base, J lost 2 bases, and 3 bases stayed unmatched. The CDR3 covers 16 residues. This CDR3 reads CASSLISGRNTGELFF. As DNA, the CDR3 is TGTGCCAGCAGCTTGATTAGCGGGAGAAACACCGGGGAGCTGTTTTTT.

The chain combines TRBV12-3 or TRBV12-4 with TRBJ2-1, with D hard to call. The CDR3 consists of 12 residues. Trimming cost V 5 bases and J 6 bases, with 8 bases left between them. The CDR3 region is CASSRVGNEQFF. DNA of the CDR3: TGTGCCAGCAGTCGGGTGGGCAATGAGCAGTTCTTC.

V gene TRBV11-2 combines with J gene TRBJ2-6, with no clear D. Germline CDR1 SGHAT, CDR2 FQNNGV. Trimming took off 0 bases at V and 0 bases at J, with 6 bases between the two ends. The CDR3 is 16 amino acids. CDR3 residues: CASSLDRVSGANVLTF. The CDR3 DNA is TGTGCCAGCAGCTTAGATCGGGTCTCTGGGGCCAACGTCCTGACTTTC.

The chain combines TRBV10-3 with TRBJ2-1; D remains ambiguous. Per germline, CDR1 ENHRY and CDR2 SYGVKD. Trimming left V 2 bases short and J 6 bases short, with 8 bases between. The CDR3 is 13 residues long. In DNA, the CDR3 is TGTGCCATCAGTGAGAGGAGTGGCAATGAGCAGTTCTTC. Its translation is CAISERSGNEQFF.

The gene calls are TRBV19 and TRBJ2-2; D may be TRBD2 (5 bases). Germline V lookup: CDR1 LNHDA, CDR2 SQIVND (reference sequence). V was clipped by 3 bases and J by 4 bases, with 15 bases between them. The CDR3 contains 16 residues. The chain's CDR3 is CASSIIEGVGTGELFF. CDR3 coding DNA: TGTGCCAGTAGTATCATTGAGGGAGTGGGCACCGGGGAGCTGTTTTTT.

This chain links TRBV5-1 with TRBJ1-2, with a possible D match to TRBD1 (5 bases). CDR1 is SGHRS and CDR2 is YFSETQ in the germline V gene. The CDR3 has 16 residues. The ends were cut back, 0 bases at V and 3 bases at J, with 15 bases in the middle. This CDR3 is CASSLVGQGLDYGYTF. The CDR3 nucleotides read TGCGCCAGCAGCTTGGTAGGGCAGGGATTGGACTATGGCTACACCTTC.

The V and J genes are TRBV6-5 and TRBJ1-2; D is uncertain. The CDR3 loop spans 13 amino acids. The germline V gene encodes CDR1 MNHEY and CDR2 SVGAGI. Trimming removed 8 bases from V and 4 bases from J, with 14 bases in between. The CDR3 DNA is TGTGCCAGCTGCAGTTACGGGGTCTATGGCTACACCTTC. Residues: CASCSYGVYGYTF.

The chain recombines TRBV5-1 with TRBJ2-2; 7 bases align to TRBD1. CDR1 and CDR2 from the germline V gene are SGHRS and YFSETQ. The CDR3 totals 14 residues. V gave up 2 bases and J gave up 6 bases; unmatched junction bases: 4. The CDR3 sequence: CASSLRQGAGELFF. CDR3 DNA sequence: TGCGCCAGCAGCTTACGCCAGGGGGCCGGGGAGCTGTTTTTT.

The V call is TRBV5-4, the J call TRBJ1-1; D is uncertain. CDR1 SGHNT and CDR2 YYREEE come from the germline V gene (reference sequence). The CDR3 runs 11 residues. Trimming cost V 3 bases and J 11 bases, with 11 bases left between them. CDR3 sequence reads: CASSSSGTAFF. The CDR3 DNA sequence: TGTGCCAGCAGCTCCTCGGGAACGGCTTTCTTT.

The chain couples TRBV5-1 to TRBJ1-5, with 7 bases identical to TRBD1. V dropped 4 bases and J dropped 4; count of bases not matched to a gene: 5. CDR1 SGHRS and CDR2 YFSETQ come from the germline V gene. This CDR3 contains 14 residues. Here the CDR3 reads CASSRDSPNQPQHF. CDR3 sequence (DNA): TGCGCCAGCAGCCGGGACAGCCCTAATCAGCCCCAGCATTTT.

The chain carries TRBV27 and TRBJ2-2; TRBD2 matches 9 bases. Germline V gene data show CDR1 as MNHEY and CDR2 as SMNVEV (reference sequence). The V gene end was trimmed by 3 bases and the J gene end by 5 bases; junction bases not matched to a gene: 16. The CDR3 has 19 residues. The CDR3 bases are TGTGCCAGCAGTTTTTTATTGAATGTAGCGGGAGTGAAAACCGGGGAGCTGTTTTTT. Its protein product is CASSFLLNVAGVKTGELFF.

This clone was detected only a few times. The chain uses TRBV24-1 and TRBJ1-5; possibly TRBD1 for D (5 bases). V was cut by 7 bases and J by 5 bases, with 17 bases left in between. Germline values: CDR1 KGHDR, CDR2 SFDVKD. This CDR3 comprises 15 residues. The CDR3 loop is CATSRGGSTDQPQHF. The CDR3 coding sequence is TGTGCCACCAGCCGGGGCGGGAGTACGGATCAGCCCCAGCATTTT.

This chain connects TRBV19 to TRBJ1-5; no definite D call. Germline CDR1 and CDR2: LNHDA and SQIVND (reference sequence). The CDR3 is 14 amino acids. V was shortened by 3 bases and J by 9 bases, with 15 bases between the two germline ends. The CDR3 region has the DNA TGTGCCAGTAGTATCCTCTGGAGCTTAGGGCCCCAGCATTTT. Translation: CASSILWSLGPQHF.